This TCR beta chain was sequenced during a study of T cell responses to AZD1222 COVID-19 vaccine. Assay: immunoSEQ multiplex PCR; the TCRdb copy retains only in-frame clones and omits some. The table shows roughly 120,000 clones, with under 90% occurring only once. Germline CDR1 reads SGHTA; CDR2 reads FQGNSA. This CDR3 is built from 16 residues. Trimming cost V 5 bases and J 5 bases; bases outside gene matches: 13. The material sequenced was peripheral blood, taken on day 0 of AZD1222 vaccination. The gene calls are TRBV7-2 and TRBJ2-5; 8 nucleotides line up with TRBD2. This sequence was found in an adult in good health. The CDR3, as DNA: TGTGCCAGCAGCGAGGCGGTAGCGGGGTTGCGGGAGACCCAGTACTTC. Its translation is CASSEAVAGLRETQYF.